This TCR beta chain was profiled in a study of shared clonotypes between healthy human individuals (TCRdb year 2020). Concerning the study at large: The cohort included three men and a couple of women between 18 and 49 years of age. Per donor, three plates each were used for CD4 naive and CD4 memory, two for CD8 naive, and one for CD8 memory. To estimate repertoire size and how much clonotype sharing occurs between individuals, the study deeply sequenced the blood TCR repertoires of 5 or 6 healthy adults. To increase sequencing depth and limit assay-specific biases, TCR repertoire library preparation and sequencing were carried out by different laboratories using diverse techniques. Each donor's leukapheresis produced roughly between roughly 0.85 and 9.5 billion PBMCs.

Overall study outcomes, separate from this receptor: Because the study included only a small number of donors, the genetic and exposure-history diversity represented was limited. Pairwise subsampling led to the expectation that sequencing depth would affect the degree of clonotype sharing among donors. Clonotypes shared by all four sorted-subset donors showed higher generation probabilities than non-shared clonotypes. Sampling was restricted to blood, and TCR repertoires in tissues likely differ from the TCR repertoires found in blood. Even with the large sequencing depth, rarefaction of the sorted-subset datasets indicated that sequencing was incomplete. When four donors were compared, the shared fraction of clonotypes was 5% to 6.5% for naive CD4, roughly 3.4% for naive CD8, more than 2% for memory CD4, and 0.4% for memory CD8. Larger estimated clonotype richness was generally found for naive subsets than for memory subsets.

Using the deep immunoSEQ assay, TCR CDR3 regions were amplified from genomic DNA by multiplex PCR. Extracted genomic DNA from each cell subset was distributed evenly across all wells of several immunoSEQ 96-well plates, and each plate was treated as a replicate. For sorted subsets, approximately 200 ng of genomic DNA, equivalent to 30,000 or so T cell genomes, went into each replicate PCR. The purified libraries were quantified using a Qubit 3.0 fluorometer, sized with a Bioanalyzer 2100, and then quantified again using the KAPA Library Quantification kit. Every immunoSEQ 96-well plate was sequenced on a separate single-read 150-cycle Illumina NextSeq 550 flow cell. As for the original processing: Because the immunoSEQ output included only junctional sequences and no quality scores, the filtering could not be the same as the filtering used for full-length reads. To assign V/J genes and CDR3, sequences were annotated using PyIR, a Python wrapper for IgBLAST v1.9, with IMGT germline references. Reads were removed for weak V/J assignments (E-value above 1e-6), missing CDR3, stop codons, out-of-frame junctions, or ambiguous translated residues. V3J clonotypes were defined as sequences sharing the same inferred V gene, J gene, and CDR3 amino acid sequence. To compute the percentage overlap between repertoires, the number of shared unique clonotypes was divided by the size of the smaller repertoire. Three approaches were used to assess repertoire richness: RTK rarefaction, the Chao1 estimator, and Recon v2.1 estimates of unobserved clonotypes. OLGA was used to compute generation probabilities for all TCRbeta clonotypes that the gDNA method yielded from a handful of donors. In TCRdb, the immuneACCESS table is reduced to in-frame sequences with V and J assigned. These tables do not hold every clone; where another copy was compared, an unresolved V gene accounts for under half, and the others remain unexplained. V and J calls and clone size are given by that table; D and trimming were obtained from the DNA. Here the sample has 300,000 or so clones; around 74% occur a single time. The ten largest clonotypes hold over 9% of the sample.

V is reduced by 0 bases and J by 6 bases, leaving a spacing of 8 bases between them. Taken from cysteine to phenylalanine, the CDR3 has 13 residues. The read is trimmed to its CDR3 DNA, 39 bases read in frame from base 1. Sequences MNHEY (CDR1) and SMNVEV (CDR2) are obtained from the germline V gene (reference sequence). On this clone itself: No antigen is known for it. Per-nucleotide qualities are absent, and no much larger clonotype sits a single base away.

Healthy HIV-negative adults with no recently reported acute infections or vaccinations were included as donors. Every donor was a Caucasian adult living in Nashville, Tennessee, USA. CD4+ T cells were enriched by magnetic negative selection; naive cells were then positively selected on CD45RA, and the negative fraction formed the memory subset. Blood was collected by leukapheresis, and PBMCs were isolated by Ficoll-Histopaque density gradient centrifugation and then cryopreserved in liquid nitrogen vapor phase. Purity and quantity of every magnetically sorted T cell population were checked by analytical flow cytometry. Each sorted fraction had its genomic DNA isolated and then quantified by UV absorbance on a Nanodrop 2000c.

The sequence is built from TRBV27 and TRBJ1-2; no D segment can be confidently identified. The clonotype was recovered from a man aged 25 to 40 in good health. Sequenced input: memory CD4+ T cells sorted from blood. In the paper's terms, the cell subset or site label means: CD45RA-negative fraction. CDR3 region: CASSLSPGNGYTF. The DNA is TGTGCCAGCAGTTTATCCCCGGGGAATGGCTACACCTTC.